A single sample is the source of the 27 T cell receptor beta chains below, sequenced in a study of cytomegalovirus exposure and HLA in healthy donors. With 60 Vbeta and 13 Jbeta primers, the PCR was carried out. Assay used: immunoSEQ multiplex PCR; TCRdb lists only in-frame clones, some missing. The sample has about 200,000 clones; approximately 80% are singletons. Sequenced: PBMCs. The receptor set was obtained from a young man in good health and CMV-seronegative.

V gene TRBV19 combines with J gene TRBJ2-7; a weak D match, TRBD2 (6 bases). This CDR3 is 15 amino acids long. Germline-derived CDR1 and CDR2 are LNHDA and SQIVND (reference sequence). V was clipped by 5 bases and J by 2 bases, with 16 bases between them. CDR3 sequence: CASSDAAGGTYEQYF. The CDR3 nucleotides read TGTGCCAGTAGTGATGCCGCCGGGGGAACCTACGAGCAGTACTTC.

The genes are TRBV4-3 and TRBJ1-2; weak D call: TRBD1 (5 bases). V was shortened by 0 bases and J by 7 bases, with 12 bases between the two germline ends. The germline V gene has CDR1 LGHNA and CDR2 YSLEER. The CDR3 extends over 14 amino acids. The DNA for the CDR3 is TGCGCCAGCAGCCAAGATTATGGGGCTAGTGGCTACACCTTC. Amino acids: CASSQDYGASGYTF.

The chain links TRBV2 to TRBJ2-2; 9 bases match TRBD1. V dropped 6 bases and J dropped 3; count of bases not matched to a gene: 5. Germline V lookup: CDR1 SNHLY, CDR2 FYNNEI. This CDR3 is 15 amino acids long. CDR3 sequence reads: CASREQGAHTGELFF. DNA for the CDR3: TGTGCCAGCAGAGAACAGGGGGCGCACACCGGGGAGCTGTTTTTT.

This chain uses TRBV6-1 with TRBJ2-7; TRBD1 matches at 7 bases. V shed 2 bases and J 5 bases; nucleotides not matched to a gene: 3. Germline V lookup: CDR1 MNHNS, CDR2 SASEGT. The CDR3 sequence is 13 residues long. The CDR3 loop reads CASSETGTDEQYF. CDR3 sequence (DNA): TGTGCCAGCAGTGAAACCGGGACAGACGAGCAGTACTTC.

The gene calls are TRBV19 and TRBJ2-7; D is uncertain. The CDR3 contains 13 residues. Looked up from germline, CDR1 is LNHDA and CDR2 is SQIVND (reference sequence). V lost 7 bases to trimming and J lost 0 bases, with 10 bases between them. This CDR3 is CASKGRRSYEQYF. CDR3 DNA sequence: TGTGCCAGTAAAGGCAGGCGCTCCTACGAGCAGTACTTC.

This clone appeared a few times. J is TRBJ1-5 and V is TRBV7-2; 7 nucleotides align to TRBD1. Germline V gene lookup returns CDR1 SGHTA and CDR2 FQGNSA. The junction had 10 bases not matched to a gene; V was cut back by 5 bases and J by 0 bases. This CDR3 comprises 17 residues. This CDR3 reads CASSPGWGQLSNQPQHF. The CDR3 DNA reads as TGTGCCAGCAGCCCGGGTTGGGGACAGCTTAGCAATCAGCCCCAGCATTTT.

The chain recombines TRBV19 with TRBJ1-2, with D uncertain. Germline V gives CDR1 LNHDA, CDR2 SQIVND (reference sequence). The CDR3 loop spans 15 amino acids. V lost 3 bases and J 0 bases, leaving 11 bases between the germline ends. In nucleotides, the CDR3 is TGTGCCAGTAGTATTGATCAGAATTCTAACTATGGCTACACCTTC. Its protein is CASSIDQNSNYGYTF.

V is TRBV6-4 and J is TRBJ1-1; 7 bases map to TRBD1. J gave up 0 bases and V 8 bases, and 9 bases lay outside the gene matches. Germline CDR1 is MRHNA and CDR2 is SNTAGT. The CDR3 totals 15 residues. The CDR3 nucleotides read TGTGCCAGCGAGAGGAGGGGGCAGTTGAACACTGAAGCTTTCTTT. Translating gives CASERRGQLNTEAFF.

The V and J genes are TRBV20-1 and TRBJ2-7; D ambiguous. This CDR3 comprises 11 residues. From germline, CDR1 is DFQATT and CDR2 SNEGSKA (reference sequence). The germline V and J ends were trimmed by 5 bases and 1 base, with 6 bases remaining between them. The CDR3 DNA reads TGCAGTGCTCGCAGTTCCTACGAGCAGTACTTC. Protein: CSARSSYEQYF.

This chain connects TRBV18 to TRBJ2-7, with a weak D call TRBD1 (5 bases). Germline values: CDR1 KGHSH, CDR2 LQKENI. With 1 base removed from V and 0 bases from J, the gap between germline ends came to 13 bases. The CDR3 is 16 amino acids. This CDR3 is CASSPLPGQNSYEQYF. In DNA form, the CDR3 reads TGTGCCAGCTCACCACTGCCAGGGCAGAACTCCTACGAGCAGTACTTC.

The V and J genes are TRBV7-2 and TRBJ1-2; 7 bases align to TRBD1. This CDR3 comprises 16 residues. V lost 3 bases to trimming and J lost 2 bases; unmatched junction nucleotides: 9. Germline lookup yields CDR1 SGHTA and CDR2 FQGNSA. Here the CDR3 reads CASSFSPQGMNYGYTF. For the CDR3, the DNA is TGTGCCAGCAGCTTTAGCCCACAGGGGATGAACTATGGCTACACCTTC. Variable domain in full (rest from reference TRBV7-2 and TRBJ1-2): GAGVSQSPSNKVTEKGKDVELRCDPISGHTALYWYRQSLGQGLEFLIYFQGNSAPDKSGLPSDRFSAERTGGSVSTLTIQRTQQEDSAVYLCASSFSPQGMNYGYTFGSGTRLTVV.

This CDR3 reads CASSVGSYGYTF. CDR3 sequence (DNA): TGTGCCAGCAGCGTAGGCAGCTATGGCTACACCTTC. V gene TRBV9 combines with J gene TRBJ1-2; the D is unclear. CDR3 length: 12 amino acids. Germline-derived CDR1 and CDR2 are SGDLS and YYNGEE. V lost 0 bases to trimming and J lost 4 bases, with 4 bases between them.

This chain joins TRBV6-1 and TRBJ2-7, with D possibly matching TRBD2 (8 bases). Trimming pared 4 bases from V and 6 bases from J, leaving 19 bases between. CDR1 is MNHNS and CDR2 is SASEGT in the germline V gene. This CDR3 spans 15 amino acids. CDR3 amino acids: CASSAGRGLGREQYF. The CDR3 DNA reads TGTGCCAGCAGTGCCGGGAGGGGGCTCGGGCGCGAGCAGTACTTC.

V gene TRBV11-2 combines with J gene TRBJ2-7; TRBD2 matches at 10 bases. Unmatched junction bases numbered 12, after V lost 5 bases and J lost 2 bases. The CDR3 consists of 17 residues. Germline loops: CDR1 SGHAT, CDR2 FQNNGV. DNA of the CDR3: TGTGCCAGCAGCCGCCTTATAACTAGCGGGAAACCCTACGAGCAGTACTTC. It translates to CASSRLITSGKPYEQYF. The full variable domain, with the rest looked up from reference TRBV11-2 and TRBJ2-7, is EAGVAQSPRYKIIEKRQSVAFWCNPISGHATLYWYQQILGQGPKLLIQFQNNGVVDDSQLPKDRFSAERLKGVDSTLKIQPAKLEDSAVYLCASSRLITSGKPYEQYFGPGTRLTVT.

CDR3 region: CASSLFFTPGLKYEQYF. CDR3 bases: TGTGCCAGCAGTTTGTTTTTTACTCCGGGACTGAAGTACGAGCAGTACTTC. The gene calls are TRBV27 and TRBJ2-7; D may be TRBD2 (6 bases). In germline, CDR1 is MNHEY, CDR2 SMNVEV (reference sequence). The V end was cut by 3 bases, the J end by 4 bases, with 22 bases between. There are 17 residues in the CDR3.

This clone was counted once. V and J are TRBV9 and TRBJ1-5; possibly TRBD1 for D (5 bases). CDR3 length equals 15 residues. V lost 3 bases, J lost 0 bases, and 10 bases lay in between. The germline gives CDR1 SGDLS, CDR2 YYNGEE. This CDR3 is CASSAQGYSNQPQHF. Here the CDR3 DNA reads TGTGCCAGCAGCGCGCAGGGATATAGCAATCAGCCCCAGCATTTT.

The V call is TRBV27, the J call TRBJ2-7, with 8 bases matching TRBD1. The CDR3 runs to 15 residues. The germline CDR1 and CDR2 sequences are MNHEY and SMNVEV (reference sequence). V lost 0 bases, J lost 7 bases, and 8 bases stayed unmatched. The CDR3 loop is CASSLSRRQGKEQYF. The CDR3 nucleotides are TGTGCCAGCAGTTTATCCCGCAGACAGGGGAAAGAGCAGTACTTC.

The rearrangement joins TRBV27 to TRBJ2-1, with 13 positions matching TRBD2. Trimming cost V 7 bases and J 8 bases; bases outside gene matches: 11. CDR1 is MNHEY, CDR2 SMNVEV, per germline (reference sequence). The CDR3 is made up of 16 amino acids. The CDR3 region is CASKRGLAGTRDEQFF. The DNA of the CDR3 is TGTGCCAGCAAAAGGGGACTAGCGGGGACCAGAGATGAGCAGTTCTTC.

The genes are TRBV15 and TRBJ1-1, with D hard to call. Germline V gives CDR1 LNHNV, CDR2 YYDKDF (reference sequence). V was pared by 0 bases and J by 4 bases, with 9 bases between. This CDR3 spans 14 amino acids. The CDR3 spells CATSRDLIRTEAFF. CDR3 DNA: TGTGCCACCAGCAGAGATTTAATTCGCACTGAAGCTTTCTTT.

This sequence joins TRBV19 and TRBJ2-7; a weak D match, TRBD1 (6 bases). Germline loops: CDR1 LNHDA, CDR2 SQIVND (reference sequence). The CDR3 runs 14 residues. V was clipped by 4 bases and J by 1 base, with 11 bases between them. The CDR3 is CASSNPGESYEQYF. The CDR3 nucleotides read TGTGCCAGTAGTAACCCAGGGGAGTCCTACGAGCAGTACTTC.

The J gene is TRBJ2-1, the V gene TRBV15, with 11 positions matching TRBD2. This CDR3 region has 19 residues. Unmatched junction bases numbered 16, after V lost 1 base and J lost 8 bases. CDR1 is LNHNV and CDR2 is YYDKDF in the germline V gene (reference sequence). For the CDR3, the DNA is TGTGCCACCAGCAGAGCCCTTACCGGGACTAGCGGCGGGGAGCATGAGCAGTTCTTC. Amino acids: CATSRALTGTSGGEHEQFF.

This sequence joins TRBV6-5 and TRBJ1-2; a possible D gene is TRBD1 (6 bases). Trimming left V 5 bases short and J 7 bases short, with 20 bases between. The CDR3 totals 15 residues. Germline loops: CDR1 MNHEY, CDR2 SVGAGI. CDR3 in DNA: TGTGCCAGCAGTCGGGTGGGGGCAGTAAGCGGTGGCTACACCTTC. Protein sequence: CASSRVGAVSGGYTF.

The chain recombines TRBV7-8 with TRBJ2-7, with TRBD2 as a possible D gene (7 bases). Germline V gene sequence: CDR1 SGHVS, CDR2 FQNEAQ. The V and J ends lost 5 bases and 0 bases respectively, with 20 bases between them. CDR3 length equals 17 residues. This CDR3 reads CASSLDLSGGSSYEQYF. In DNA form, the CDR3 reads TGTGCCAGCAGCCTAGATTTGTCGGGGGGCTCCTCCTACGAGCAGTACTTC.

The chain is built from TRBV4-1 and TRBJ1-6; TRBD1 might be the D (6 bases). This CDR3 is 18 amino acids long. The germline CDR1 and CDR2 sequences are MGHRA and YSYEKL. V was trimmed by 4 bases and J by 4 bases, leaving 20 bases between them. This chain's CDR3 is CASSLAGQSGRYNSPLHF. The CDR3 nucleotides are TGCGCCAGCAGCCTCGCCGGACAGTCCGGTCGTTATAATTCACCCCTCCACTTT.

This chain uses TRBV18 with TRBJ1-1; TRBD1 is a possible D gene (5 bases). CDR3 length equals 16 residues. From germline, CDR1 is KGHSH and CDR2 LQKENI. V was clipped by 1 base and J by 6 bases, with 18 bases between them. The CDR3 is CASSPRVVSLGAEAFF. The CDR3 DNA follows: TGTGCCAGCTCACCACGTGTGGTTAGTCTAGGGGCTGAAGCTTTCTTT. The full variable domain, in which reference TRBV18 and TRBJ1-1 provide the parts outside the CDR3, is NAGVMQNPRHLVRRRGQEARLRCSPMKGHSHVYWYRQLPEEGLKFMVYLQKENIIDESGMPKERFSAEFPKEGPSILRIQQVVRGDSAAYFCASSPRVVSLGAEAFFGQGTRLTVV.

J is TRBJ2-7 and V is TRBV7-8, with D maybe TRBD1 (6 bases). The CDR3 loop spans 16 amino acids. Germline CDR1 and CDR2: SGHVS and FQNEAQ. Between the trimmed V and J ends, which lost 4 bases and 9 bases, there was a span of 25 bases. The CDR3 here is CASSSLGVGGGLGQYF. The CDR3 coding sequence is TGTGCCAGCAGCTCATTGGGGGTGGGTGGGGGCCTCGGGCAGTACTTC.

The rearrangement uses TRBV19 and TRBJ2-3; 7 nucleotides line up with TRBD1. Germline loops: CDR1 LNHDA, CDR2 SQIVND (reference sequence). The CDR3 is 15 residues long. V trimming: 3 bases; J trimming: 0 bases; junction bases outside the gene matches: 3. The CDR3 sequence: CASSMTGISTDTQYF. In nucleotides, the CDR3 is TGTGCCAGTAGTATGACAGGGATAAGCACAGATACGCAGTATTTT.